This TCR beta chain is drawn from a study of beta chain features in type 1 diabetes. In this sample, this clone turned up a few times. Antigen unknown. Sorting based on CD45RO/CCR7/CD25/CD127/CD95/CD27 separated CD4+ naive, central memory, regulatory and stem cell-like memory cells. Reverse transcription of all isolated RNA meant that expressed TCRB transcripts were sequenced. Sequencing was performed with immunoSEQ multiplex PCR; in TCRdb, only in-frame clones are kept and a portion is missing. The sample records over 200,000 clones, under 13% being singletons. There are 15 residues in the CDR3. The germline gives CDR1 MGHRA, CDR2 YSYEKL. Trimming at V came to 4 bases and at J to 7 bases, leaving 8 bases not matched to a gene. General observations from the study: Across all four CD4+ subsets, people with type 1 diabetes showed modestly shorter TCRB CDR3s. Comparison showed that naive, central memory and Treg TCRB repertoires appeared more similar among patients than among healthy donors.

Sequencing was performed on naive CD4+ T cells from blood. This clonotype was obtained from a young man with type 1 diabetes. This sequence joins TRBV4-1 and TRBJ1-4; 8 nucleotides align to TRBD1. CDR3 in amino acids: CASSPGQDRAEKLFF. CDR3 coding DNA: TGCGCCAGCAGCCCCGGCCAGGACAGGGCTGAAAAACTGTTTTTT.